Below, 21 T cell receptor beta chains from the same sample are listed, as sequenced in a study of long-term antiretroviral therapy in people with HIV. Run at survey level, the immunoSEQ assay was version v3.0. Sequenced by immunoSEQ multiplex PCR; TCRdb stores in-frame clones only, minus some. The table includes 35,000 or so clones, around 80% detected once. Sequencing used unsorted PBMCs, obtained 2 years after starting antiretroviral therapy. Receptor source: a woman aged 45 to 65 with HIV.

This clone was detected only once. The J gene is TRBJ1-1, the V gene TRBV9; unclear D gene. This CDR3 has 14 amino acids. Germline loops: CDR1 SGDLS, CDR2 YYNGEE. V was shortened by 1 base and J by 0 bases, with 7 bases between the two germline ends. In DNA form, the CDR3 reads TGTGCCAGCAGCGTAAGTCGGGTGAACACTGAAGCTTTCTTT. It translates to CASSVSRVNTEAFF.

In DNA, the CDR3 is TGTGCCAGCAGTTACGGGGGGGAATACGAGCAGTACTTC. This encodes CASSYGGEYEQYF. The chain combines TRBV6-5 with TRBJ2-7; 7 bases are shared with TRBD2. The trim removed 2 bases at V and 4 bases at J, leaving 2 bases unmatched. CDR3 length equals 13 residues. CDR1 is MNHEY and CDR2 is SVGAGI in the germline V gene.

This chain links TRBV29-1 with TRBJ2-7; D remains ambiguous. The CDR3 consists of 16 residues. V lost 4 bases, J lost 0 bases, and 19 bases lay in between. The V gene's germline CDR1 is SQVTM and CDR2 ANQGSEA. The CDR3 nucleotides read TGCAGCGTTGGGGGTCTGACGGGCCGCTACTCCTACGAGCAGTACTTC. This sequence encodes CSVGGLTGRYSYEQYF.

The chain employs TRBV15 and TRBJ2-2, with D maybe TRBD1 (6 bases). Germline CDR1 LNHNV, CDR2 YYDKDF (reference sequence). The CDR3 loop spans 16 amino acids. The V end was cut by 5 bases, the J end by 4 bases, with 17 bases between. Here the CDR3 reads CATSSEGQGFTGELFF. The DNA for the CDR3 is TGTGCCACCAGCTCCGAGGGGCAGGGGTTCACCGGGGAGCTGTTTTTT.

The chain is built from TRBV19 and TRBJ2-3; TRBD1 might be the D (5 bases). Looked up from germline, CDR1 is LNHDA and CDR2 is SQIVND (reference sequence). The V gene lost 10 bases and the J gene lost 2 bases, with 22 bases spanning the gap. CDR3 length: 16 amino acids. The CDR3 nucleotides are TGTGCCACCAAAGGCTCCGGACATTACTTCACAGATACGCAGTATTTT. Encoded protein: CATKGSGHYFTDTQYF.

This chain joins TRBV5-1 and TRBJ2-5; D is undetermined. The germline V and J ends were trimmed by 0 bases and 1 base, with 10 bases remaining between them. CDR3 length: 15 residues. Germline CDR1 SGHRS, CDR2 YFSETQ. The CDR3 region has the DNA TGCGCCAGCAGCTTGGGAGGCGGCACCCAAGAGACCCAGTACTTC. This codes for CASSLGGGTQETQYF.

A few counts support this clone. The chain couples TRBV19 to TRBJ1-1, with D uncertain. CDR1 and CDR2 from the germline V gene are LNHDA and SQIVND (reference sequence). Trimming removed 2 bases at V and 5 bases at J, with 3 bases between. This CDR3 has 11 residues. CDR3 sequence: CASSILTEAFF. For the CDR3, the DNA is TGTGCCAGTAGTATATTGACTGAAGCTTTCTTT.

This clone has only a few counts. V usage is TRBV7-9 and J usage is TRBJ1-2; TRBD1 matches at 8 bases. The CDR3 contains 14 residues. The germline CDR1 and CDR2 sequences are SEHNR and FQNEAQ (reference sequence). V was pared by 7 bases and J by 7 bases, with 11 bases of the junction left unmatched. The CDR3 region has the DNA TGTGCCAGCACGCCAAGTGGGACAGGAAGTGGCTACACCTTC. Its protein is CASTPSGTGSGYTF.

This sequence joins TRBV18 and TRBJ1-4; D gene unclear. This CDR3 has 14 amino acids. V lost 6 bases to trimming and J lost 8 bases, with 16 bases between them. Germline V lookup: CDR1 KGHSH, CDR2 LQKENI. The DNA for the CDR3 is TGTGCCAGCTCCATGACCCCTAAGGCCGAAAAACTGTTTTTT. Residues: CASSMTPKAEKLFF.

The chain combines TRBV6-5 with TRBJ2-5; 7 bases are shared with TRBD2. V dropped 2 bases and J dropped 3; count of bases not matched to a gene: 0. Germline lookup yields CDR1 MNHEY and CDR2 SVGAGI. There are 13 residues in the CDR3. Here the CDR3 reads CASSYRGEETQYF. In DNA form, the CDR3 reads TGTGCCAGCAGTTACCGGGGGGAAGAGACCCAGTACTTC.

This chain uses TRBV11-2 with TRBJ2-5; D possibly corresponds to TRBD2 (5 bases). The germline V and J ends were trimmed by 6 bases and 1 base, with 12 bases remaining between them. In germline, CDR1 is SGHAT, CDR2 FQNNGV. The CDR3 loop spans 14 amino acids. CDR3 in DNA: TGTGCCAGCAGGGGAGCCCCGATCCAAGAGACCCAGTACTTC. This sequence encodes CASRGAPIQETQYF.

This clone was found a few times. Other DNA sequences in the sample encode the same CDR3. The J gene is TRBJ2-7, the V gene TRBV5-1; 8 bases align to TRBD1. The germline V gene has CDR1 SGHRS and CDR2 YFSETQ. Trimming removed 0 bases from V and 3 bases from J; junction bases left unmatched: 2. CDR3 length: 14 amino acids. This chain's CDR3 is CASSLDRGDYEQYF. The CDR3 region has the DNA TGCGCCAGCAGCTTGGACAGGGGGGACTACGAGCAGTACTTC.

The chain recombines TRBV7-8 with TRBJ1-2, with TRBD1 matching 10 bases. The junction had 11 bases not matched to a gene; V was cut back by 5 bases and J by 8 bases. The V gene's germline CDR1 is SGHVS and CDR2 FQNEAQ. The CDR3 is 15 residues long. CDR3 sequence: CASSPAGTGAFGYTF. As DNA, the CDR3 is TGTGCCAGCAGCCCAGCCGGGACAGGGGCTTTCGGCTACACCTTC. Full variable domain (missing parts from reference TRBV7-8 and TRBJ1-2): GAGVSQSPRYKVAKRGQDVALRCDPISGHVSLFWYQQALGQGPEFLTYFQNEAQLDKSGLPSDRFFAERPEGSVSTLKIQRTQQEDSAVYLCASSPAGTGAFGYTFGSGTRLTVV.

This chain connects TRBV27 to TRBJ2-3; TRBD2 aligns across 10 bases. Trimming cost V 7 bases and J 3 bases; bases outside gene matches: 7. This CDR3 has 15 residues. Per the germline V gene, CDR1 is MNHEY and CDR2 is SMNVEV (reference sequence). DNA for the CDR3: TGTGCCAGCACTGAGCGGGGGGGGTTGACAGATACGCAGTATTTT. This gives the protein CASTERGGLTDTQYF.

This clone was counted a few times. The chain carries TRBV18 and TRBJ2-1; possibly TRBD1 or TRBD2 for D (5 bases each). The ends were cut back, 6 bases at V and 7 bases at J, with 16 bases in the middle. Germline CDR1 and CDR2: KGHSH and LQKENI. This CDR3 contains 14 residues. In DNA, the CDR3 is TGTGCCAGCTCGTTCGGGGCGCGGGCGAATGAGCAGTTCTTC. This translates into CASSFGARANEQFF.

The J gene is TRBJ1-5, the V gene TRBV6-5; perhaps TRBD1 as D (5 bases). Trimming left V 2 bases short and J 5 bases short, with 13 bases between. This CDR3 spans 15 amino acids. CDR1 is MNHEY, CDR2 SVGAGI, per germline. As DNA, the CDR3 is TGTGCCAGCAGTTACGGAGGGGCGAAGGATCAGCCCCAGCATTTT. Translated, it gives CASSYGGAKDQPQHF.

The chain uses TRBV19 and TRBJ1-5; D may be TRBD1 (5 bases). CDR1 is LNHDA and CDR2 is SQIVND in the germline V gene (reference sequence). The CDR3 totals 13 residues. Trimming took 9 bases from V and 0 from J, leaving 9 bases between them. As DNA, the CDR3 is TGTGCCAGCCAGGGAACTAGCAATCAGCCCCAGCATTTT. Its protein product is CASQGTSNQPQHF.

This clone was detected only a few times. V and J are TRBV5-6 and TRBJ2-7; D is unclear. Germline V gene lookup returns CDR1 SGHDT and CDR2 YYEEEE. The ends were cut back, 1 base at V and 5 bases at J, with 7 bases in the middle. The CDR3 is 12 amino acids. CDR3 sequence reads: CASSLTGHEQYF. The CDR3 DNA reads as TGTGCCAGCAGCTTGACGGGCCACGAGCAGTACTTC. The full variable domain, its missing parts supplied by reference TRBV5-6 and TRBJ2-7, is DAGVTQSPTHLIKTRGQQVTLRCSPKSGHDTVSWYQQALGQGPQFIFQYYEEEERQRGNFPDRFSGHQFPNYSSELNVNALLLGDSALYLCASSLTGHEQYFGPGTRLTVT.

This rearrangement joins TRBV19 to TRBJ1-5; unclear D gene. Germline loops: CDR1 LNHDA, CDR2 SQIVND (reference sequence). Deletions cut 5 bases from V and 0 bases from J, with 8 bases between. This CDR3 comprises 14 residues. CDR3 region: CASSLPYSNQPQHF. The CDR3 DNA follows: TGTGCCAGTAGTCTTCCATATAGCAATCAGCCCCAGCATTTT.

The CDR3 DNA is TGTGCCAGCAGCCCCAGGGAGGGAGAGACCCAGTACTTC. Protein sequence: CASSPREGETQYF. This chain connects TRBV7-9 to TRBJ2-5; TRBD2 matches 7 bases. Looked up from germline, CDR1 is SEHNR and CDR2 is FQNEAQ (reference sequence). The CDR3 runs to 13 residues. The V and J ends lost 5 bases and 4 bases, in that order; junction bases with no gene match: 4.

The rearrangement links TRBV6-1 to TRBJ2-3; D is possibly TRBD1 (6 bases). Per the germline V gene, CDR1 is MNHNS and CDR2 is SASEGT. Trimming removed 5 bases at V and 6 bases at J, with 15 bases between. The CDR3 sequence is 14 residues long. DNA of the CDR3: TGTGCCAGCAGTACCCCAAGACAGGCTGATACGCAGTATTTT. This sequence encodes CASSTPRQADTQYF.